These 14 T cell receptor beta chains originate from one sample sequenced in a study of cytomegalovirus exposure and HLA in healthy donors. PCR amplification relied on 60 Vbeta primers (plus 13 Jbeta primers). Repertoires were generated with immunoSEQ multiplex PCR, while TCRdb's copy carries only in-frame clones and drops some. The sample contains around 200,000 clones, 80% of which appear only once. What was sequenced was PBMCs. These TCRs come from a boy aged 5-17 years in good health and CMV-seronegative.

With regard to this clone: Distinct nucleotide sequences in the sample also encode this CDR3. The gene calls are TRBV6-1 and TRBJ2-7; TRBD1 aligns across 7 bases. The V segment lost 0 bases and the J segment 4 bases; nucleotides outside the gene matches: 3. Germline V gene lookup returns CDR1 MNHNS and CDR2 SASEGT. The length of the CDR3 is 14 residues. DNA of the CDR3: TGTGCCAGCAGTGAAGCGGGGACAGCATACGAGCAGTACTTC. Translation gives CASSEAGTAYEQYF.

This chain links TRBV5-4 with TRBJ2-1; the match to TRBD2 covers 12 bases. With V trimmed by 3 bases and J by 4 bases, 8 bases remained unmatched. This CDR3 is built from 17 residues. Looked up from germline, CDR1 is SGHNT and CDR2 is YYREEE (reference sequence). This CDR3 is CASSWEAGTSGYNEQFF. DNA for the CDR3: TGTGCCAGCAGCTGGGAGGCCGGGACTAGCGGGTACAATGAGCAGTTCTTC.

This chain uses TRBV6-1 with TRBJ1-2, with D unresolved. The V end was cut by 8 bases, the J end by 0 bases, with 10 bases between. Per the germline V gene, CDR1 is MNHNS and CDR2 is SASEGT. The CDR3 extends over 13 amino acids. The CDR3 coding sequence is TGTGCCAGCCTCGTAGATTCTAACTATGGCTACACCTTC. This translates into CASLVDSNYGYTF.

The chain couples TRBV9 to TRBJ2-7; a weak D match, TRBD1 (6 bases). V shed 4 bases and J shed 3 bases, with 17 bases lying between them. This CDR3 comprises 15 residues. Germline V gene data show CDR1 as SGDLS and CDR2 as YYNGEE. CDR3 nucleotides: TGTGCCAGCAGCCCCCTCGGACAGACTTTCTACGAGCAGTACTTC. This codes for CASSPLGQTFYEQYF.

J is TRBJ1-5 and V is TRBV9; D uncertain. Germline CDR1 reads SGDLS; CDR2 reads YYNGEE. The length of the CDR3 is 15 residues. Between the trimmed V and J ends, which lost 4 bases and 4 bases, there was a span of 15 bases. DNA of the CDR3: TGTGCCAGCAGCCCCAACGGTCGGACTAATCAGCCCCAGCATTTT. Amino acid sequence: CASSPNGRTNQPQHF.

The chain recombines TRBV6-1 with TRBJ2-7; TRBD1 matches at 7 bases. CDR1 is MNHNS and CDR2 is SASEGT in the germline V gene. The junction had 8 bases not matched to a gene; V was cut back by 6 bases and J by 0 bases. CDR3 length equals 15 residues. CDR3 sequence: CASSPLQGSSYEQYF. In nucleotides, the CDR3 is TGTGCCAGCAGCCCTTTACAGGGGAGCTCCTACGAGCAGTACTTC.

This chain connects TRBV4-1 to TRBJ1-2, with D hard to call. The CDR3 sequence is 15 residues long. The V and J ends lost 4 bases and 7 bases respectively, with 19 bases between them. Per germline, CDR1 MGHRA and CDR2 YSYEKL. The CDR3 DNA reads TGCGCCAGCAGCCCATTTTGGGGAGGGAGCGGTGGCTACACCTTC. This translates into CASSPFWGGSGGYTF.

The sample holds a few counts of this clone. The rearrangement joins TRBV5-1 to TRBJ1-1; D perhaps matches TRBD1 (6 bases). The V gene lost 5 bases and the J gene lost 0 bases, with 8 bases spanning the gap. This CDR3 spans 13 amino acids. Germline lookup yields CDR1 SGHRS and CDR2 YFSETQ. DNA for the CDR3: TGCGCCAGCAGAGGACAGCTGAACACTGAAGCTTTCTTT. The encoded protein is CASRGQLNTEAFF.

The CDR3 loop is CASGPLTGAHSNQPQHF. The CDR3 DNA is TGTGCTAGTGGCCCCTTAACAGGAGCACATAGCAATCAGCCCCAGCATTTT. The chain couples TRBV12-5 to TRBJ1-5; possible D gene TRBD1, 5 bases. The V and J ends lost 6 bases and 0 bases respectively, with 18 bases between them. The CDR3 covers 17 residues. Per the germline V gene, CDR1 is LGHNT and CDR2 is FRNRAP.

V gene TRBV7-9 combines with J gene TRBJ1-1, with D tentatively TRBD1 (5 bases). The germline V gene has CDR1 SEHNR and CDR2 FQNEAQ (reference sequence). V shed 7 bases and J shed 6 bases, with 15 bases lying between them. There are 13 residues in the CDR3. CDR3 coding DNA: TGTGCCAGCAAAGTGGGGGGTATTGCTGAAGCTTTCTTT. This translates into CASKVGGIAEAFF.

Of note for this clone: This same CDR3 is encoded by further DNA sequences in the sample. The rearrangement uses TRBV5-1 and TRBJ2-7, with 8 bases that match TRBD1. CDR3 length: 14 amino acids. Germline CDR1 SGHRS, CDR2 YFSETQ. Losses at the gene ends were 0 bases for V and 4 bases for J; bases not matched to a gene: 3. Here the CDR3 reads CASSLGTGLYEQYF. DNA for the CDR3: TGCGCCAGCAGCTTGGGGACAGGGTTGTACGAGCAGTACTTC.

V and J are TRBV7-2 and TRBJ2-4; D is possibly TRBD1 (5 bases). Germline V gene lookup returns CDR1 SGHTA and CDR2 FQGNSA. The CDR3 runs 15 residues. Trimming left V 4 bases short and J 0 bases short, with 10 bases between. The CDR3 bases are TGTGCCAGCAGCTGGACAAGGCTAGCCAAAAACATTCAGTACTTC. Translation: CASSWTRLAKNIQYF.

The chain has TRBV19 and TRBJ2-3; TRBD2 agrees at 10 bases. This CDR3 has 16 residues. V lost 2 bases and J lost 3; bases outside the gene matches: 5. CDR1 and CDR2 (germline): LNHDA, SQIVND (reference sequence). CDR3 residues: CASSIRVAGGTDTQYF. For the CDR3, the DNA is TGTGCCAGTAGTATAAGGGTAGCGGGGGGTACAGATACGCAGTATTTT.

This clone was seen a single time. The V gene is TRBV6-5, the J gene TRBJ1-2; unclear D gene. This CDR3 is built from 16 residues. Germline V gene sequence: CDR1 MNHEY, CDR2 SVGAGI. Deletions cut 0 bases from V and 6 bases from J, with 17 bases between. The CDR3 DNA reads TGTGCCAGCAGTTACTCGAGGGCTTCGGGGAGGGATGGCTACACCTTC. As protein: CASSYSRASGRDGYTF.